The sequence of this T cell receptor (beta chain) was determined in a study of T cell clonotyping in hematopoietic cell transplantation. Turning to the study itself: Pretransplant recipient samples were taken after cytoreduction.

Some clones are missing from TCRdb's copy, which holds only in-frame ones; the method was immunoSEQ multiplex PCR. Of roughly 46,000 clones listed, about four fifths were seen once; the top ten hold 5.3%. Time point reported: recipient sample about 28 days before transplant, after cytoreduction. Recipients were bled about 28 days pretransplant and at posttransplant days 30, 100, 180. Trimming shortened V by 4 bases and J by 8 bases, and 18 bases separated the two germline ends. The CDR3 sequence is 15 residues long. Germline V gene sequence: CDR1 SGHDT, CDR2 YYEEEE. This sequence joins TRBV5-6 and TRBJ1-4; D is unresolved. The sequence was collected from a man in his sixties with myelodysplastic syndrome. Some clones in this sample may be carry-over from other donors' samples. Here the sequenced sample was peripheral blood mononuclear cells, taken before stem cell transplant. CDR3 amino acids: CASSQTGREAEKLFF. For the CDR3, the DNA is TGTGCCAGCAGCCAAACCGGACGTGAAGCGGAAAAACTGTTTTTT.